The 17 T cell receptor beta chains below come from one sample, sequenced in a study of T cells in Graves' hyperthyroidism and ophthalmopathy. The investigators amplified TCR beta CDR3 regions from RNA transcripts. RT-PCR in the first round (using the HTBI primer set) targeted the TCR CDR3. Via MiXCR, TCRdb re-called the multiplex PCR reads, giving one row per CDR3 protein. This sample has about 560,000 distinct CDR3 sequences; about a sixth occur once, and the top ten carry under 8%. Input material: blood. The receptors here all came from a woman aged 25 to 39 with Graves' hyperthyroidism.

This clonotype was found a few times. A read error may be the cause here, since a much bigger clone is one base away. Since the CDR3 does not end with the conserved phenylalanine or tryptophan, this likely comes from a read error. The chain uses TRBV6-2 or TRBV6-3 and TRBJ2-7; D remains unclear. There are 14 residues in the CDR3. Germline V CDR1 and CDR2: MNHEY, SVGEGT. The ends were cut back, 6 bases at V and 1 base at J, with 13 bases in the middle. The CDR3 region is CASRLTTNSYEQYS. CDR3 nucleotide sequence: TGTGCCAGCAGGCTGACAACCAATTCCTACGAGCAGTACTCC.

J is TRBJ2-5 and V is TRBV28; 8 nucleotides line up with TRBD1. Germline-derived CDR1 and CDR2 are MDHEN and SYDVKM. The CDR3 runs to 15 residues. V dropped 8 bases and J dropped 5; count of bases not matched to a gene: 13. The CDR3 loop is CASGSGGAWRETQYF. The CDR3, as DNA: TGTGCCAGCGGTTCAGGGGGCGCGTGGAGGGAGACCCAGTACTTC.

The gene calls are TRBV7-8 and TRBJ1-3; D gene ambiguous. Trimming shortened V by 0 bases and J by 15 bases, and 15 bases separated the two germline ends. CDR1 is SGHVS and CDR2 is FQNEAQ in the germline V gene. The CDR3 loop spans 13 amino acids. The CDR3 nucleotides are TGTGCCAGCAGCTTAGCAGGACTAGCGGGAGGATATTTT. Translation gives CASSLAGLAGGYF.

This clonotype was seen ten or more times. This chain links TRBV27 with TRBJ2-1, with TRBD2 identical over 9 bases. The CDR3 runs 19 residues. Per germline, CDR1 MNHEY and CDR2 SMNVEV (reference sequence). Trimming took 5 bases from V and 0 from J; bases not matched to a gene: 14. The CDR3 protein is CASSLRPSGARRSYNEQFF. CDR3 coding DNA: TGTGCCAGCAGTCTCCGGCCTAGCGGGGCTCGCCGCTCCTACAATGAGCAGTTCTTC.

The chain is built from TRBV20-1 and TRBJ1-6; 7 nucleotides align to TRBD1. Germline trimming cut 2 bases from V and 3 bases from J; bases unmatched to any gene: 10. The CDR3 runs to 17 residues. From germline, CDR1 is DFQATT and CDR2 SNEGSKA (reference sequence). Here the CDR3 reads CSARIGGQNFYNSPLHF. For the CDR3, the DNA is TGCAGTGCTAGAATTGGGGGACAGAACTTCTATAATTCACCCCTCCACTTT.

The CDR3 loop is CASSYQTGLVADTQYF. CDR3 nucleotide sequence: TGTGCCAGCAGTTACCAGACAGGGTTGGTAGCAGATACGCAGTATTTT. The chain carries TRBV6-2 or TRBV6-3 and TRBJ2-3; 7 nucleotides align to TRBD1. This CDR3 is built from 16 residues. V was pared by 2 bases and J by 4 bases, with 9 bases of the junction left unmatched. Germline V lookup: CDR1 MNHEY, CDR2 SVGEGT.

This clonotype was observed many times. The chain uses TRBV28 and TRBJ2-3; D unclear. Trimming stripped 7 bases from V and 1 base from J, with 18 bases between. The CDR3 covers 16 residues. Germline V gene lookup returns CDR1 MDHEN and CDR2 SYDVKM. Here the CDR3 DNA reads TGTGCCAGCACCTTTAGGGATTGGTATGGCACAGATACGCAGTATTTT. The encoded protein is CASTFRDWYGTDTQYF.

This clonotype was seen repeatedly, ten times or more. The chain recombines TRBV20-1 with TRBJ2-7, with D maybe TRBD2 (6 bases). The V end was cut by 0 bases, the J end by 3 bases, with 15 bases between. This CDR3 has 15 residues. Germline CDR1 reads DFQATT; CDR2 reads SNEGSKA (reference sequence). The CDR3 DNA follows: TGCAGTGCTAGAGATGAAGCGGGTCCGCGCTACGAGCAGTACTTC. Residues: CSARDEAGPRYEQYF.

This clonotype was counted only a few times. The DNA of the CDR3 is TGTGCCAGTAGTATAGTAGGCGACACCGGGGAGCTGTTTTTT. Translating gives CASSIVGDTGELFF. This chain joins TRBV19 and TRBJ2-2; D remains ambiguous. The CDR3 runs 14 residues. The germline V gene has CDR1 LNHDA and CDR2 SQIVND (reference sequence). The V gene lost 1 base and the J gene lost 3 bases, with 6 bases spanning the gap.

In this sample, this clonotype turned up a few times. The chain combines TRBV18 with TRBJ2-1; 16 bases match TRBD2. V lost 3 bases to trimming and J lost 1 base; unmatched junction nucleotides: 3. The CDR3 runs to 18 residues. Germline values: CDR1 KGHSH, CDR2 LQKENI. Here the CDR3 DNA reads TGTGCCAGCTCACCTCCGGGACTAGCGGGAGGGTCCTACAATGAGCAGTTCTTC. This gives the protein CASSPPGLAGGSYNEQFF.

This clonotype was recorded at least ten times. The genes are TRBV7-9 and TRBJ2-7; D is unresolved. CDR1 SEHNR and CDR2 FQNEAQ come from the germline V gene (reference sequence). The CDR3 length is 14 residues. V shed 4 bases and J shed 3 bases, with 13 bases lying between them. CDR3 nucleotide sequence: TGTGCCAGCAGCTCCGAACTCCTGGTCTACGAGCAGTACTTC. Translating it yields CASSSELLVYEQYF.

There are a few counts of this clonotype. The rearrangement joins TRBV24-1 to TRBJ1-4; 8 bases align to TRBD1. Germline V gene lookup returns CDR1 KGHDR and CDR2 SFDVKD. This CDR3 has 22 residues. Trimming took 9 bases from V and 0 from J; bases not matched to a gene: 26. The CDR3 sequence: CATPQSGSPGQEDFATNEKLFF. The CDR3 nucleotides are TGTGCCACCCCCCAGAGCGGCAGCCCGGGACAGGAGGACTTTGCAACTAATGAAAAACTGTTTTTT.

The chain combines TRBV12-3 or TRBV12-4 with TRBJ2-4; weak D call: TRBD1 (5 bases). CDR3 length equals 19 residues. V was clipped by 3 bases and J by 0 bases, with 21 bases between them. In nucleotides, the CDR3 is TGTGCCAGCAGTTTTTCAGGGTCCGTGTCTTTGGAAGCCAAAAACATTCAGTACTTC. Translation gives CASSFSGSVSLEAKNIQYF.

This clonotype came up many times. In DNA form, the CDR3 reads TGTGCCAGCAGCTTTAGGACAGGGTGGGGTAATGAAAAACTGTTTTTT. This encodes CASSFRTGWGNEKLFF. The chain recombines TRBV11-2 with TRBJ1-4; 8 nucleotides align to TRBD1. The V gene's germline CDR1 is SGHAT and CDR2 FQNNGV. Unmatched junction bases numbered 7, after V lost 3 bases and J lost 4 bases. This CDR3 is 16 amino acids long.

The table lists this clonotype with a few counts. The chain joins TRBV7-2 to TRBJ2-5, with D perhaps TRBD2 (5 bases). In germline, CDR1 is SGHTA, CDR2 FQGNSA. The CDR3 loop spans 15 amino acids. V gave up 7 bases and J gave up 3 bases, with 18 bases separating them. The CDR3 DNA follows: TGTGCCAGCATCGAGGAGTTAGCGCCTGAAGAGACCCAGTACTTC. Its translation is CASIEELAPEETQYF.

This clonotype was seen at least ten times. The chain links TRBV6-1 to TRBJ2-7; D remains ambiguous. CDR1 and CDR2 from the germline V gene are MNHNS and SASEGT. The CDR3 loop spans 11 amino acids. Between the trimmed V and J ends, which lost 7 bases and 0 bases, there was a span of 4 bases. CDR3 sequence (DNA): TGTGCCAGCACAGACTCCTACGAGCAGTACTTC. Translation: CASTDSYEQYF.

This clonotype was observed at least ten times. The rearrangement joins TRBV18 to TRBJ1-1; 9 bases fit TRBD1. This CDR3 is 14 amino acids long. V dropped 3 bases and J dropped 3; count of bases not matched to a gene: 2. Germline CDR1 and CDR2: KGHSH and LQKENI. This chain's CDR3 is CASSPRTGDTEAFF. The CDR3 DNA is TGTGCCAGCTCACCCCGGACAGGGGACACTGAAGCTTTCTTT.